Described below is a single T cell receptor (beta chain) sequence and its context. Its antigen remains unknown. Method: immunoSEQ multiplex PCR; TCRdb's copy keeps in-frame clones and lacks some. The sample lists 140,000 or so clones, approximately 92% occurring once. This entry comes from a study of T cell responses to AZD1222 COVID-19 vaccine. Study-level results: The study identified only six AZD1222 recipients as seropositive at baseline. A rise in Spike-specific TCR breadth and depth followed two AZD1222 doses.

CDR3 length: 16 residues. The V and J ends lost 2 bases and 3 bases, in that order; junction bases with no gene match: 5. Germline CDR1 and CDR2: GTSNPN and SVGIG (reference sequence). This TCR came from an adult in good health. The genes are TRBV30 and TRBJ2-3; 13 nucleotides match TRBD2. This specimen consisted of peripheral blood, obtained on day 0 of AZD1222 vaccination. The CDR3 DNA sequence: TGTGCCTGGAGTTCCCCGGGACTAGCGGGAACAGATACGCAGTATTTT. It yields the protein CAWSSPGLAGTDTQYF.